This T cell receptor (beta chain) was obtained from a study of vaccination and CD4 T cells after COVID-19. Time point: late sampling 161 to 241 days after vaccination in three convalescent patients. The treatment is: approximately 10-day PBMC culture with coronavirus spike peptide pools or control peptides (ViraFEST assay). TCRs were sequenced by ViraFEST after antigen-specific T cells had been expanded with peptide pools. To note about this clonotype: Its specificity is not known.

The Oncomine TCR Beta short-read assay sequenced DNA from cultured CD4+ T cells. Using its own MiXCR run on the PCR reads, TCRdb lists one record per CDR3 protein. The sample includes 15,000 to 20,000 distinct CDR3 sequences, around 52% of them seen just once. The V gene end was trimmed by 0 bases and the J gene end by 1 base; junction bases not matched to a gene: 7. The CDR3 spans 16 residues. CDR1 and CDR2 from the germline V gene are DFQATT and SNEGSKA (reference sequence). This chain connects TRBV20-1 to TRBJ2-7; TRBD2 agrees at 9 bases. The sequence was collected from a human donor who had recovered from COVID-19. The source was CD4+ T cells from blood, cultured in vitro, collected about 7 months after SARS-CoV-2 vaccination. The CDR3 region is CSARDFLAGKSYEQYF. Written as DNA, the CDR3 is TGCAGTGCTAGAGATTTTCTAGCGGGGAAATCCTACGAGCAGTACTTC.